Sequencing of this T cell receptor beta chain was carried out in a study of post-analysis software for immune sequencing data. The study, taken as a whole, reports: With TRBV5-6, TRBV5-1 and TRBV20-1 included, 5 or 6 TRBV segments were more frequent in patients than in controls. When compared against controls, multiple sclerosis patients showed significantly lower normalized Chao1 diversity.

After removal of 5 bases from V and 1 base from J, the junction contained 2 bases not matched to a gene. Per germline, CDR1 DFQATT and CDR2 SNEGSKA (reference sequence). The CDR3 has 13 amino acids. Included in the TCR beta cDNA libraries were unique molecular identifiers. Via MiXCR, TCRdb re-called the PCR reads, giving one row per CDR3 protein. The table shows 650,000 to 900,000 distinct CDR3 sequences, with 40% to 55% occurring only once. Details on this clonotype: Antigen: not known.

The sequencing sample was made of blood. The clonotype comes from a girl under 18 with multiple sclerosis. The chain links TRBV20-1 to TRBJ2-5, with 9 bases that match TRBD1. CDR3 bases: TGCAGTGCTGGGGACAGGGCCCAAGAGACCCAGTACTTC. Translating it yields CSAGDRAQETQYF.